The rows below give T cell receptor beta chains drawn from one sample of a study of response to subunit inactivated influenza vaccine. TCRdb analysed the RT-PCR reads with MiXCR anew, one entry per CDR3 protein. The sample lists roughly 460,000 distinct CDR3 sequences; about a tenth were seen once. The specimen was PBMCs from blood, collected more than 35 days after vaccination. The receptors come from a man aged 50 or older who received an inactivated influenza vaccine. The CDR3 runs from the conserved cysteine through the conserved F or W. D genes are given only for firm matches. Rows may omit the clone size; those that give it use once, few, many or a size class.

j_call d_call clone_size v_call cdr3_nt cdr3_aa
TRBJ1-6 . many TRBV5-1 TGCGCCAGCAGCCCCGGGACATCGCGAGGGGATTCACCCCTCCACTTT CASSPGTSRGDSPLHF
TRBJ2-3 TRBD1 . TRBV20-1 TGCAGTGCGCGAAGGACAGGGGTGGGAGATACGCAGTATTTT CSARRTGVGDTQYF
TRBJ2-1 TRBD2 . TRBV7-9 TGTGCCAGCAGCTTAGGCCCCCTTGGGGCGGGGGGCCGGAATGAGCAGTTCTTC CASSLGPLGAGGRNEQFF
TRBJ2-2 TRBD1 few TRBV5-1 TGCGCCAGCAGCATGGGACAGGGAGACACCGGGGAGCTGTTTTTT CASSMGQGDTGELFF
TRBJ2-6 . . TRBV3-1 TGTGCCAGCAGCCGACTCACTGGGGCCAACGTCCTGACTTTC CASSRLTGANVLTF
TRBJ2-1 . few TRBV9 TGTGCCAGCAGCGCTGTTCCCGTCGGTCGGGGATACAATGAGCAGTTCTTC CASSAVPVGRGYNEQFF
TRBJ2-5 . many TRBV29-1 TGCAGCGTCGCGCGACTAGGCCAAGAGACCCAGTACTTC CSVARLGQETQYF
TRBJ2-1 TRBD2 . TRBV7-9 TGTGCCAGCAGCCGCGGGTCTAGCGGGGCCTCTAACCATGAGCAGTTCTTC CASSRGSSGASNHEQFF
TRBJ2-5 . few TRBV4-3 TGCGCCAGCAGCCAAGATCTTTGGCAGGGATACCAAGAGACCCAGTACTTC CASSQDLWQGYQETQYF
TRBJ1-2 . . TRBV28 TGTGTCAGCAGTTTAGATAAGGGGCTTGGTGGCTACACCTTC CVSSLDKGLGGYTF
TRBJ2-1 . many TRBV20-1 TGCAGTGCTAGAGATTACCTACAAAAGTACAATGAGCAGTTCTTC CSARDYLQKYNEQFF
TRBJ2-5 . . TRBV12-3/TRBV12-4 TGTGCCAGCAGTTTTCAACGGCCGGGGGCCCAGTACTTC CASSFQRPGAQYF
TRBJ2-1 . . TRBV7-8 TGTGCCAGCAGCGCAGAGCCTATGCTTGAGCAGTTCTTC CASSAEPMLEQFF
TRBJ2-7 TRBD1 few TRBV20-1 TGCAGTGCTAGCCTCACAGGGGGTTTAAACGAGCAGTACTTC CSASLTGGLNEQYF
TRBJ2-1 . . TRBV24-1 TGTGCCACCAGTGATGCAGGGAGGCATGAGCAGTTCTTC CATSDAGRHEQFF
TRBJ2-1 TRBD2 few TRBV14 TGTGCCAGCAGCCAAGCTAGCGGGAGATCCGGCAATGAGCAGTTCTTC CASSQASGRSGNEQFF
TRBJ2-7 TRBD2 . TRBV18 TGTGCCAGCTCACCCAAGCGGGAGAGCACCTACGAGCAGTACTTC CASSPKRESTYEQYF
TRBJ2-1 TRBD1 few TRBV4-1 TGCGCCAGCAGCCTCCAGATAGGGACAGGGCTTATTGTTGAGCAGTTCTTC CASSLQIGTGLIVEQFF
TRBJ2-1 . few TRBV7-8 TGTGCCAGCAGCCCCAGACTAGTGGGGGAGCAGTTCTTC CASSPRLVGEQFF
TRBJ1-2 . . TRBV9 TGTGCCAGCAGTGATCAGGGGTATGGCTACACCTTC CASSDQGYGYTF
TRBJ2-3 . once TRBV10-3 TGTGCCATCAGCCCCAGGGATGTGAGCACAGATACGCAGTATTTT CAISPRDVSTDTQYF
TRBJ2-7 TRBD2 . TRBV7-2 TGTGCCAGCAGCTCGACTAGCGGGATCGACGAGCAGTACTTC CASSSTSGIDEQYF
TRBJ2-1 TRBD1 few TRBV27 TGTGCCAGCAGGTCTCAGGGGGAGAGCTCCTACAATGAGCAGTTCTTC CASRSQGESSYNEQFF
TRBJ2-2 . . TRBV12-3/TRBV12-4 TGTGCCAGCAGTTTGAAGTGTGGCACCGGGGAGCTGTTTTTT CASSLKCGTGELFF
TRBJ1-4 . . TRBV12-3/TRBV12-4 TGTGCCAGTCGGAAGGCGCGGGAAAAACTGTTTTTT CASRKAREKLFF
TRBJ2-1 TRBD2 . TRBV7-9 TGTGCCAGCAAGGACGGGGGGAGTGAGCAGTTCTTC CASKDGGSEQFF
TRBJ2-2 TRBD2 few TRBV2 TGTGCCAGCAGTGAATGGGGAGGGATCAACACCGGGGAGCTGTTTTTT CASSEWGGINTGELFF
TRBJ2-1 TRBD2 many TRBV29-1 TGCAGCGGCCTGAAGGGAGGGTCCTACAATGAGCAGTTCTTC CSGLKGGSYNEQFF
TRBJ2-5 . few TRBV7-3 TGTGCCAGCAGCCAGGGGACGTCTGGGGTAGAGACCCAGTACTTC CASSQGTSGVETQYF
TRBJ2-7 TRBD2 few TRBV18 TGTGCCAGCTCGCCAATTATAGCGGGAGGGGCCCACTACGAGCAGTACTTC CASSPIIAGGAHYEQYF
TRBJ2-7 TRBD1 . TRBV28 TGTGCCAGCAGTTTACGGTTCCCCGGTTCGTGGGGACAGGGAGGCTACGAGCAGTACTTC CASSLRFPGSWGQGGYEQYF
TRBJ2-2 TRBD1 . TRBV11-2 TGTGCCAGCAGCCAAGGGACAGTACCACGGACCGGGGAGCTGTTTTTT CASSQGTVPRTGELFF
TRBJ2-1 . few TRBV7-2 TGTGCCAGCAGCTTAGGTAGTTGGGGAGCTGAGCAGTTCTTC CASSLGSWGAEQFF
TRBJ2-7 . few TRBV7-9 TGTGCCAGCAGAAATGCGGACAATGAGCAGTACTTC CASRNADNEQYF
TRBJ1-6 . . TRBV12-3/TRBV12-4 TGTGCCAGCAGCACCGGACAGCATAATTCACCCCTCCACTTT CASSTGQHNSPLHF
TRBJ2-1 . many TRBV6-1 TGTGCCAGCAGGCCTTATGAGGGTAGCTCCTACAATGAGCAGTTCTTC CASRPYEGSSYNEQFF
TRBJ2-3 . . TRBV29-1 TGCAGCGTTGAGGGAGGGGGCTGGAGCACAGATACGCAGTATTTT CSVEGGGWSTDTQYF
TRBJ1-5 . few TRBV20-1 TGCAGTGCGTGCTTACCGAAAGGCGATCAGCCCCAGCATTTT CSACLPKGDQPQHF
TRBJ1-2 TRBD1 many TRBV7-2 TGTGCCAGCAGCAACACCCGGACAGGGGGAACCTATGGCTACACCTTC CASSNTRTGGTYGYTF
TRBJ2-7 . . TRBV23-1 TGCGCCAGCAGTCCCCCCATACCCTACGAGCAGTACTTC CASSPPIPYEQYF
TRBJ2-7 TRBD1 . TRBV20-1 TGCAGTGCGGTGGACAGGGTAGGCTACGAGCAGTACTTC CSAVDRVGYEQYF
TRBJ2-1 . . TRBV7-8 TGTGCCAGCAGCTTATTTCGGTTCCAGGATGAGCAGTTCTTC CASSLFRFQDEQFF
TRBJ2-7 TRBD2 many TRBV11-2 TGTGCCAGCAGCCTAAAGGTGGCGGGACTAGCGGGGGGGCGGTGGTCCGAGCAGTACTTC CASSLKVAGLAGGRWSEQYF
TRBJ2-3 TRBD1 . TRBV5-1 TGCGCCAGCAGCTTCCGACAGGGGGCAGATACGCAGTATTTT CASSFRQGADTQYF
TRBJ1-5 . . TRBV9 TGTGCCAGCAGCGTAGACCCGAATGGCAATCAGCCCCAGCATTTT CASSVDPNGNQPQHF
TRBJ2-2 . . TRBV20-1 TGCAGTGCTAGAGATCGCGGGGTTCCGACGAACACCGGGGAGCTGTTTTTT CSARDRGVPTNTGELFF
TRBJ2-1 . few TRBV12-3/TRBV12-4 TGTGCCACCTCACAGGCATCGGGGCAGTTCTTC CATSQASGQFF
TRBJ2-1 TRBD2 . TRBV20-1 TGCAGTGCTAGAGACCCCGGGAGGGCGGGGTTCTACAATGAGCAGTTCTTC CSARDPGRAGFYNEQFF
TRBJ1-3 . few TRBV20-1 TGCAGTGCTAGAGCTGACAGCTCTGGAAACACCATATATTTT CSARADSSGNTIYF
TRBJ1-4 TRBD1 . TRBV4-2 TGTGCCAGCAGCCTTGAGGGACAGGGGTTTGATGAAAAACTGTTTTTT CASSLEGQGFDEKLFF
TRBJ1-5 TRBD1 few TRBV3-1 TGTGCCAGCAGCCAAGCTACAGGGGGCGGTCGACAGCCCCAGCATTTT CASSQATGGGRQPQHF
TRBJ2-5 . many TRBV12-3/TRBV12-4 TGTGCCAGCAGTTGGGCAGGGGAAGAGACCCAGTACTTC CASSWAGEETQYF
TRBJ2-6 TRBD1 . TRBV10-3 TGTGCCATCAGTGACCCCGGGGGGACAGGGGCCTCTGGGGCCAACGTCCTGACTTTC CAISDPGGTGASGANVLTF
TRBJ2-1 . once TRBV6-2/TRBV6-3 TGTGCCAGCAGGACTTTAGCCGGGGTGAATGAGCAGTTCTTC CASRTLAGVNEQFF
TRBJ1-3 TRBD1 few TRBV20-1 TGCAGTGCTAGAGAAGGACAGGCTGGAAACACCATATATTTT CSAREGQAGNTIYF
TRBJ2-3 . few TRBV5-1 TGCGCCAGCAGCTTGAACCCCGGTAAAGATACGCAGTATTTT CASSLNPGKDTQYF
TRBJ2-1 TRBD1 few TRBV5-1 TGCGCCAGCAGCTTTGGCAGGGGGTACTACAATGAGCAGTTCTTC CASSFGRGYYNEQFF
TRBJ2-7 . few TRBV20-1 TGCAGTGGAGAGGGACCGACCTACGAGCAGTACTTC CSGEGPTYEQYF
TRBJ2-3 . . TRBV24-1 TGTGCCACCAGTGGCGAAACAGATACGCAGTATTTT CATSGETDTQYF
TRBJ2-7 . . TRBV20-1 TGCAGTGCTACCAGCTCGATGGGGAGTAGTATGTACTTC CSATSSMGSSMYF